The 25 T cell receptor beta chains given below trace back to one sample, sequenced in a study of shared T cell receptors in the human thymus. Sequenced by immunoSEQ multiplex PCR; TCRdb stores in-frame clones only, minus some. Among under 850,000 clones listed, around nine tenths were seen once. The same data also contributed to another study, on human thymus T cells.

Sequenced material: thymocytes. The receptors come from a boy less than two years old with a congenital heart defect.

The chain uses TRBV25-1 and TRBJ2-7, with 8 bases lining up with TRBD1. Germline CDR1 MGHDK, CDR2 SYGVNS. V lost 8 bases and J lost 2; bases outside the gene matches: 2. The CDR3 contains 12 residues. As DNA, the CDR3 is TGTGCCAGCGGGGGACAGGCCTACGAGCAGTACTTC. Translated: CASGGQAYEQYF.

This clone was picked up a small number of times. This chain connects TRBV5-8 to TRBJ2-7; 11 nucleotides align to TRBD2. The junction had 9 bases not matched to a gene; V was cut back by 4 bases and J by 6 bases. Germline CDR1 SGHTS, CDR2 YDEGEE. The CDR3 totals 15 residues. The CDR3 region is CASSPLAGGSTEQYF. As DNA, the CDR3 is TGTGCCAGCAGCCCCCTAGCGGGAGGATCGACCGAGCAGTACTTC.

This clone was detected only once. The chain uses TRBV27 and TRBJ1-1; no reliable D call. The CDR3 consists of 15 residues. Per the germline V gene, CDR1 is MNHEY and CDR2 is SMNVEV (reference sequence). V lost 2 bases, J lost 2 bases, and 12 bases lay in between. The CDR3 spells CASSLGRRDNTEAFF. Written as DNA, the CDR3 is TGTGCCAGCAGTTTAGGCCGGCGGGATAACACTGAAGCTTTCTTT.

The rearrangement joins TRBV4-1 to TRBJ1-2; D call uncertain. Germline loops: CDR1 MGHRA, CDR2 YSYEKL. Trimming removed 0 bases from V and 4 bases from J, with 15 bases in between. This CDR3 region has 16 residues. CDR3 sequence: CASSQDLQKSSYGYTF. DNA of the CDR3: TGCGCCAGCAGCCAAGATCTACAGAAGAGTAGCTATGGCTACACCTTC.

This chain links TRBV5-1 with TRBJ1-2; 9 bases fit TRBD1. The trim removed 0 bases at V and 4 bases at J, leaving 7 bases unmatched. The CDR3 has 16 amino acids. From germline, CDR1 is SGHRS and CDR2 YFSETQ. Here the CDR3 reads CASSLEGTGGPYGYTF. DNA for the CDR3: TGCGCCAGCAGCTTGGAGGGAACAGGGGGCCCCTATGGCTACACCTTC.

The V call is TRBV10-1, the J call TRBJ2-7, with TRBD2 identical over 15 bases. V was clipped by 5 bases and J by 1 base; unmatched bases: 3. CDR1 and CDR2 (germline): WNHNN, SYGVQD (reference sequence). The CDR3 is 16 amino acids. CDR3 nucleotides: TGCGCCAGCAGTAAGGGACTAGCGGGAGGTTCCTACGAGCAGTACTTC. It codes for CASSKGLAGGSYEQYF.

This clone was recorded only once. V usage is TRBV6-1 and J usage is TRBJ2-7, with a tentative D call TRBD1 (5 bases). Germline-derived CDR1 and CDR2 are MNHNS and SASEGT. Trimming left V 0 bases short and J 5 bases short, with 5 bases between. This CDR3 has 12 amino acids. The CDR3 loop reads CASSEAGDEQYF. The CDR3 DNA reads TGTGCCAGCAGTGAAGCAGGGGACGAGCAGTACTTC.

This CDR3 is CAWTTGPKREPANEQYF. The CDR3 DNA follows: TGTGCCTGGACAACAGGACCAAAGCGGGAGCCTGCCAACGAGCAGTACTTC. The rearrangement links TRBV30 to TRBJ2-7, with 8 bases that match TRBD2. Germline V gene lookup returns CDR1 GTSNPN and CDR2 SVGIG (reference sequence). CDR3 size: 17 residues. With 4 bases clipped from V and 5 bases from J, the junction kept 19 bases outside the gene matches.

V usage is TRBV11-1 and J usage is TRBJ2-7; D perhaps matches TRBD2 (6 bases). The V and J ends lost 3 bases and 0 bases respectively, with 21 bases between them. This CDR3 has 18 amino acids. CDR1 is SGHAT and CDR2 is FQDESV in the germline V gene (reference sequence). The DNA of the CDR3 is TGTGCCAGCAGCTTCTGCCGAATCCGGGACTCGGACTCCTACGAGCAGTACTTC. It specifies CASSFCRIRDSDSYEQYF.

The V gene is TRBV5-6, the J gene TRBJ2-1; D is undetermined. Germline CDR1 SGHDT, CDR2 YYEEEE. The CDR3 is 16 amino acids. V lost 6 bases to trimming and J lost 0 bases, with 16 bases between them. The CDR3 sequence: CASTLSYSYSYNEQFF. CDR3 DNA sequence: TGTGCCAGCACCCTATCCTACAGTTACTCCTACAATGAGCAGTTCTTC.

This clone is a singleton in its sample. The rearrangement links TRBV19 to TRBJ2-6; D is possibly TRBD1 (5 bases). Trimming stripped 1 base from V and 4 bases from J, with 11 bases between. Germline CDR1 and CDR2: LNHDA and SQIVND (reference sequence). The CDR3 spans 16 residues. The CDR3 here is CASSIVGAAGANVLTF. In DNA form, the CDR3 reads TGTGCCAGTAGTATAGTAGGGGCGGCAGGGGCCAACGTCCTGACTTTC.

The chain carries TRBV10-3 and TRBJ1-5; D is undetermined. CDR1 is ENHRY and CDR2 is SYGVKD in the germline V gene. The CDR3 spans 16 residues. V lost 1 base, J lost 2 bases, and 12 bases lay in between. The CDR3 protein is CAISECYEEGNQPQHF. For the CDR3, the DNA is TGTGCCATCAGTGAGTGCTACGAGGAGGGCAATCAGCCCCAGCATTTT.

This chain links TRBV4-1 with TRBJ2-7; a possible D gene is TRBD2 (5 bases). Germline assignment: CDR1 MGHRA and CDR2 YSYEKL. This CDR3 contains 15 residues. Trimming took 3 bases from V and 6 from J, leaving 18 bases between them. The chain's CDR3 is CASSQPRLSSGEQYF. The CDR3 nucleotides read TGCGCCAGCAGCCAGCCCCGACTAAGTTCTGGCGAGCAGTACTTC.

The chain uses TRBV4-3 and TRBJ2-3, with 8 positions matching TRBD2. CDR1 is LGHNA and CDR2 is YSLEER in the germline V gene. Losses at the gene ends were 5 bases for V and 7 bases for J; bases not matched to a gene: 11. The CDR3 sequence is 15 residues long. The CDR3 sequence is CASSSNVGGGNTQYF. CDR3 DNA sequence: TGCGCCAGCAGCAGCAACGTCGGGGGGGGCAATACGCAGTATTTT.

The J gene is TRBJ2-7, the V gene TRBV7-9, with 9 bases that match TRBD1. Germline trimming cut 5 bases from V and 7 bases from J; bases unmatched to any gene: 3. In germline, CDR1 is SEHNR, CDR2 FQNEAQ (reference sequence). The length of the CDR3 is 12 residues. The DNA for the CDR3 is TGTGCCAGCAGCCACAGGGGGCGGGAGCAGTACTTC. This sequence encodes CASSHRGREQYF.

Worth noting for this clone: Within the sample, other DNA sequences also encode this same CDR3. This chain connects TRBV5-1 to TRBJ2-5, with 7 bases matching TRBD1. Losses at the gene ends were 1 base for V and 5 bases for J; bases not matched to a gene: 2. This CDR3 comprises 13 residues. Germline lookup yields CDR1 SGHRS and CDR2 YFSETQ. The CDR3 protein is CASSLQGEETQYF. CDR3 nucleotide sequence: TGCGCCAGCAGCTTGCAGGGGGAGGAGACCCAGTACTTC.

The rearrangement uses TRBV29-1 and TRBJ2-5; D may be TRBD1 (6 bases). Germline V CDR1 and CDR2: SQVTM, ANQGSEA. This CDR3 is built from 15 residues. Trimming removed 6 bases from V and 4 bases from J, with 21 bases in between. As DNA, the CDR3 is TGCAGCGTGGGGCCCAGGGGTGGTAGACGAGAGACCCAGTACTTC. As protein: CSVGPRGGRRETQYF.

This clone has a handful of counts. The chain's CDR3 is CASSPKRTKDEQFF. CDR3 DNA: TGTGCCAGCAGTCCCAAGCGGACTAAGGATGAGCAGTTCTTC. This sequence joins TRBV28 and TRBJ2-1; a weak D match, TRBD2 (6 bases). This CDR3 has 14 amino acids. Germline CDR1 MDHEN, CDR2 SYDVKM. V dropped 5 bases and J dropped 8 bases, with 16 bases sitting between them.

The chain carries TRBV5-4 and TRBJ2-4; the D gene is possibly TRBD2 (6 bases). Trimming took 4 bases from V and 0 from J, leaving 17 bases between them. Germline CDR1 and CDR2: SGHNT and YYREEE (reference sequence). This CDR3 has 17 residues. The CDR3 sequence is CASSPEEGLRAKNIQYF. The CDR3 DNA reads as TGTGCCAGCAGCCCAGAGGAGGGACTTAGAGCCAAAAACATTCAGTACTTC.

V and J are TRBV25-1 and TRBJ2-1; 8 positions match TRBD1. This CDR3 spans 18 amino acids. CDR1 and CDR2 (germline): MGHDK, SYGVNS. Losses at the gene ends were 2 bases for V and 6 bases for J; bases not matched to a gene: 15. The CDR3 sequence: CASSEGTGAASDLNEQFF. CDR3 bases: TGTGCCAGCAGTGAAGGGACAGGTGCCGCCTCGGACCTCAATGAGCAGTTCTTC.

This clone has just one count. One end of the junction does not line up with germline, which may come from a read error. The chain carries TRBV11-1 and TRBJ2-3; TRBD1 agrees at 9 bases. Germline V lookup: CDR1 SGHAT, CDR2 FQDESV (reference sequence). This CDR3 is built from 12 residues. CDR3 amino acids: CASSSARTGVHF. The CDR3 bases are TGTGCCAGCAGCTCGGCTAGGACAGGGGTACATTTT.

The V gene is TRBV6-1, the J gene TRBJ2-5, with 9 bases lining up with TRBD1. The CDR3 sequence is 16 residues long. Germline V gene data show CDR1 as MNHNS and CDR2 as SASEGT. J gave up 1 base and V 4 bases, and 7 bases lay outside the gene matches. CDR3 sequence (DNA): TGTGCCAGCAGTGCGACAGGGGGTCCCCCCCAAGAGACCCAGTACTTC. It yields the protein CASSATGGPPQETQYF.

The chain joins TRBV9 to TRBJ2-2; D perhaps matches TRBD2 (7 bases). The germline V and J ends were trimmed by 0 bases and 6 bases, with 12 bases remaining between them. The germline V gene encodes CDR1 SGDLS and CDR2 YYNGEE. There are 15 residues in the CDR3. In DNA, the CDR3 is TGTGCCAGCAGCGTAGACGGGGGGCGGTCCGGGGAGCTGTTTTTT. Encoded protein: CASSVDGGRSGELFF.

The chain employs TRBV6-5 and TRBJ2-1, with TRBD1 matching over 10 bases. CDR1 and CDR2 from the germline V gene are MNHEY and SVGAGI. J lost 5 bases, V lost 4 bases, and 8 bases had no gene match. The CDR3 is 16 amino acids. CDR3 region: CASSLNGQGGDNEQFF. The DNA for the CDR3 is TGTGCCAGCAGTTTGAACGGACAGGGGGGTGACAATGAGCAGTTCTTC.

V and J are TRBV7-3 and TRBJ2-7, with TRBD2 identical over 8 bases. Germline-derived CDR1 and CDR2 are SGHTA and FQGTGA. V lost 1 base and J lost 0; bases outside the gene matches: 11. This CDR3 comprises 18 residues. Here the CDR3 reads CASSLRVAAGASSYEQYF. The CDR3 DNA is TGTGCCAGCAGCTTAAGAGTTGCAGCGGGAGCCTCCTCCTACGAGCAGTACTTC.